Detailed here is one TCR beta chain. Its matching antigen is unknown. The sample comes from a study of post-analysis software for immune sequencing data. Study information: As for disease course, relapsing-remitting, secondary progressive and progressive-relapsing multiple sclerosis were all included. General study points: Analysis by F measure revealed that same-batch samples clustered strongly together. Included in a set of five TRBV segments more frequent in patients than controls were TRBV5-6, TRBV5-1 and TRBV20-1. Multiple sclerosis was associated with a significant reduction in normalized Chao1 diversity relative to controls.

The V end was cut by 2 bases, the J end by 3 bases, with 11 bases between. From germline, CDR1 is MNHEY and CDR2 SMNVEV (reference sequence). This CDR3 has 14 residues. Carried by the TCR beta cDNA libraries were unique molecular identifiers. One entry per CDR3 protein, called by TCRdb with MiXCR from the PCR reads. The table includes roughly 730,000 distinct CDR3 sequences, roughly 27% detected once. Sequences were obtained from blood. V is TRBV27 and J is TRBJ2-7; D not resolved. This clonotype was obtained from a girl aged 5 to 17 with multiple sclerosis. The CDR3 sequence is CASSLARPDYEQYF. CDR3 DNA: TGTGCCAGCAGTTTAGCCAGGCCAGACTACGAGCAGTACTTC.